This T cell receptor beta chain was profiled in a study of blood T cell repertoires in COVID-19. The wider study: COVID-19 samples collected from the United States, Italy and Spain covered acute and convalescent phases. Sample material is recorded as cDNA or gDNA derived from T cells, B-cell-depleted T cells, or PBMCs.

Original processing methods: Amplification with reference gene primers provided the estimates of nucleated cell counts. Produced via immunoSEQ multiplex PCR; TCRdb's table is partial and in-frame only. Clone size and the V and J calls come from that table; the DNA yielded D and trimming. This sample has fewer than 200,000 clones; approximately 85% occur once, and the top ten carry more than 6.5%. In Seattle, patients joined the study during active infection and were tracked longitudinally. Germline CDR1 and CDR2: SQVTM and ANQGSEA. The V segment lost 3 bases and the J segment 9 bases; nucleotides outside the gene matches: 6. This CDR3 has 14 residues.

The sample consisted of peripheral blood. This TCR came from a woman aged 55-75 years with COVID-19, enrolled during active disease. The rearrangement joins TRBV29-1 to TRBJ2-1; 12 bases map to TRBD2. Written as DNA, the CDR3 is TGCAGCGTTGAGCCTAGCGGGGGGGCAGGTGAGCAGTTCTTC. Translated: CSVEPSGGAGEQFF.